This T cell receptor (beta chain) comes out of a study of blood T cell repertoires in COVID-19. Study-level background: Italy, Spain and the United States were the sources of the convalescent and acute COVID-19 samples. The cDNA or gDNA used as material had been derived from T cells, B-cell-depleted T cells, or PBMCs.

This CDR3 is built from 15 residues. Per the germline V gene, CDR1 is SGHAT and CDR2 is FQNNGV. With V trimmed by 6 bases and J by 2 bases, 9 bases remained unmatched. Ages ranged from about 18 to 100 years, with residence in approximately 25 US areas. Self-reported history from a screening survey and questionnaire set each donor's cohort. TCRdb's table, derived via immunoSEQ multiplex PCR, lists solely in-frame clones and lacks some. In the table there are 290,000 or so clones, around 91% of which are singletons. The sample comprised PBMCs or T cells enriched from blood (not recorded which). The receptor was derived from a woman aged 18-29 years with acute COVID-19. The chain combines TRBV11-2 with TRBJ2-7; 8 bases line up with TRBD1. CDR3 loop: CASSSNRGTPYEQYF. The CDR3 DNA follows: TGTGCCAGCAGTTCTAACAGGGGGACCCCCTACGAGCAGTACTTC.